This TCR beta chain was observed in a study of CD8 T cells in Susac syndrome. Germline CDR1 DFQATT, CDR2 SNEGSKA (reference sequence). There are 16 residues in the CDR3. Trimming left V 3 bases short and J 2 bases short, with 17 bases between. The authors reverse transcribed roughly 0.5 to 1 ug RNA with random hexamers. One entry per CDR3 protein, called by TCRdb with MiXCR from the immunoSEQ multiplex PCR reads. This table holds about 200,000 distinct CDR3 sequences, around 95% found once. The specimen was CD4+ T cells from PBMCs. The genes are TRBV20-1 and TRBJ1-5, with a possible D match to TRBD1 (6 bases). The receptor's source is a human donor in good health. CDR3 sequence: CSASTDSLRGNQPQHF. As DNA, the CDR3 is TGCAGTGCTAGTACGGACAGCCTGAGGGGCAATCAGCCCCAGCATTTT.